This TCR beta chain was captured in a study of T-cell memory formation after mild COVID-19. Background on the study: TCR clusters were mostly confined to one donor each. Notes on the study in general: CD4+ bias marked clones expanding day 15 to 37, unlike balanced contracting clones.

With respect to this clonotype: Its antigen is as yet unknown.

Germline lookup yields CDR1 MNHEY and CDR2 SVGEGT. The CDR3 is 15 residues long. The V end lost 4 bases, the J end lost 1 base, and 13 bases lay between the germline ends. TCRdb re-called the 5' RACE reads through MiXCR, storing one row per CDR3 protein. The table has 250,000 to 400,000 distinct CDR3 sequences, 14% seen once; the top ten hold 20% to 25%. Sequenced sample: PBMCs or a T cell subset sorted from them (not recorded which). The chain links TRBV6-2 or TRBV6-3 to TRBJ1-1; D is undetermined. This TCR was recovered from a young man who had mild COVID-19 (a few samples of this study predate the infection). Cell type and time point are not known. As DNA, the CDR3 is TGTGCCAGCAGTTTTGTTGGTACGGGGAACACTGAAGCTTTCTTT. It encodes CASSFVGTGNTEAFF.